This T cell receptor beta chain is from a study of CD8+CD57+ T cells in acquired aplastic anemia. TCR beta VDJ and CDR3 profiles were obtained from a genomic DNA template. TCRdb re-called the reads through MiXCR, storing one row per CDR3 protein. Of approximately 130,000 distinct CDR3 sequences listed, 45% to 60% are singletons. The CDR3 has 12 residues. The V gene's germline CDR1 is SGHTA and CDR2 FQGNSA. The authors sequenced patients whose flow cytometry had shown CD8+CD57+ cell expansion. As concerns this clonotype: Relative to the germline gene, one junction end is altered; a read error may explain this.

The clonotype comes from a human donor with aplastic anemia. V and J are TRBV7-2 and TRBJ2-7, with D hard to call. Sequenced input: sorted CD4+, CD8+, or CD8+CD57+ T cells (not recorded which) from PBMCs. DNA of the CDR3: TGTGCCGGCAGCCTCTCCGTGGACGAGCAGTACTTC. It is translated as CAGSLSVDEQYF.